Detailed here is one T cell receptor beta chain. Looked up from germline, CDR1 is KGHSH and CDR2 is LQKENI. The CDR3 runs to 16 residues. J lost 3 bases, V lost 1 base, and 8 bases had no gene match. The sample originates from a study of blood T cell repertoires in COVID-19. Background on the study: Nucleic acid was either cDNA or gDNA, and it came from T cells, B-cell-depleted T cells, or PBMCs.

Per the authors' pipeline: Quantification of nucleated cells was approximated via reference gene primer amplification. The table came from immunoSEQ multiplex PCR; TCRdb's copy has only in-frame clones and leaves some out. V, J and clone size were drawn from that table, and D and trimming were deduced from the DNA. The sample includes tens of thousands of clones, 87% of them seen just once. Seattle's enrolled individuals joined amid active infection and were then monitored longitudinally. Sequencing was carried out using peripheral blood. The receptor was isolated from a woman aged 50 to 65 with COVID-19, enrolled during active disease. The genes are TRBV18 and TRBJ2-7; TRBD1 agrees at 8 bases. CDR3 region: CASSPRRTGSNYEQYF. CDR3 bases: TGTGCCAGCTCACCACGTAGGACAGGGAGTAACTACGAGCAGTACTTC.